Presented here are 11 T cell receptor beta chains from one specimen sequenced in a study of OX40 agonist ivuxolimab in advanced cancers. TCRdb's table, derived via immunoSEQ multiplex PCR, lists solely in-frame clones and lacks some. The data show 55,000 to 90,000 clones, about nine tenths seen once. Sequencing used CD4+ or CD8+ T cells sorted from blood, obtained in a trial of the OX40 agonist ivuxolimab. These receptors were collected from an adult with an advanced solid tumor such as melanoma, head and neck, liver or kidney cancer.

The CDR3 is CASSLDGSTDTQYF. The CDR3 bases are TGTGCCAGCAGCTTAGATGGTAGCACAGATACGCAGTATTTT. This chain links TRBV11-3 with TRBJ2-3; D gene uncertain. This CDR3 is built from 14 residues. V shed 0 bases and J shed 0 bases, with 4 bases lying between them. Germline lookup yields CDR1 SGHNT and CDR2 YENEEA.

The genes are TRBV28 and TRBJ1-3; D not certain. From germline, CDR1 is MDHEN and CDR2 SYDVKM. The CDR3 runs to 16 residues. V lost 2 bases and J 1 base, leaving 12 bases between the germline ends. The CDR3 is CASSLAGLNSGNTIYF. The CDR3 DNA sequence: TGTGCCAGCAGTTTAGCCGGACTGAATTCTGGAAACACCATATATTTT.

J is TRBJ1-2 and V is TRBV18; 7 bases fit TRBD1. Germline V gene data show CDR1 as KGHSH and CDR2 as LQKENI. V lost 4 bases to trimming and J lost 3 bases; unmatched junction nucleotides: 8. The CDR3 sequence is 15 residues long. In DNA, the CDR3 is TGTGCCAGCTCACAATCCGGGACAGCGGACTATGGCTACACCTTC. This translates into CASSQSGTADYGYTF.

This clone was picked up one time. This rearrangement joins TRBV6-1 to TRBJ1-2, with 7 bases aligning to TRBD1. The CDR3 is 12 amino acids. V was pared by 4 bases and J by 10 bases, with 6 bases of the junction left unmatched. CDR1 is MNHNS, CDR2 SASEGT, per germline. The CDR3 nucleotides read TGTGCCAGCAGTGGGGACAGTGGTTCCTACACCTTC. Residues: CASSGDSGSYTF.

The sample holds one count of this clone. This chain joins TRBV9 and TRBJ1-2; D gene unclear. Germline CDR1 is SGDLS and CDR2 is YYNGEE. V was shortened by 5 bases and J by 1 base, with 18 bases between the two germline ends. The CDR3 is 16 amino acids. CDR3 DNA sequence: TGTGCCAGCAGTGACCTCCATCGCAGTGATAACTATGGCTACACCTTC. Amino acid sequence: CASSDLHRSDNYGYTF.

The chain has TRBV2 and TRBJ1-1, with unresolved D. Germline V lookup: CDR1 SNHLY, CDR2 FYNNEI. This CDR3 spans 13 amino acids. V lost 7 bases and J lost 0, with 9 bases in between. DNA of the CDR3: TGTGCCAGCAAGCGATTAATGAACACTGAAGCTTTCTTT. This encodes CASKRLMNTEAFF.

The chain links TRBV9 to TRBJ2-3; D is possibly TRBD1 (6 bases). Germline V lookup: CDR1 SGDLS, CDR2 YYNGEE. The CDR3 runs to 16 residues. Trimming removed 0 bases at V and 4 bases at J, with 15 bases between. CDR3 nucleotides: TGTGCCAGCAGCGTAGAGGTCATGGGGGCACCAGATACGCAGTATTTT. Translated: CASSVEVMGAPDTQYF.

This clone was seen once. The chain carries TRBV7-9 and TRBJ2-5; D unclear. Germline CDR1 reads SEHNR; CDR2 reads FQNEAQ (reference sequence). The length of the CDR3 is 15 residues. Trimming stripped 5 bases from V and 5 bases from J, with 18 bases between. The CDR3 coding sequence is TGTGCCAGCAGCCCCCCCCCGTGGCAAGAGGAGACCCAGTACTTC. This encodes CASSPPPWQEETQYF.

The V and J genes are TRBV6-5 and TRBJ1-1; no definite D call. Looked up from germline, CDR1 is MNHEY and CDR2 is SVGAGI. Trimming took 1 base from V and 2 from J, leaving 8 bases between them. This CDR3 has 14 residues. Written as DNA, the CDR3 is TGTGCCAGCAGTTACTTCCGGGGAAACACTGAAGCTTTCTTT. Its translation: CASSYFRGNTEAFF.

The genes are TRBV9 and TRBJ1-5; a weak D match, TRBD1 (6 bases). Germline CDR1 and CDR2: SGDLS and YYNGEE. V lost 0 bases and J 6 bases, leaving 13 bases between the germline ends. This CDR3 spans 15 amino acids. The CDR3 loop reads CASSVGPGGIQPQHF. CDR3 in DNA: TGTGCCAGCAGCGTAGGCCCGGGGGGCATTCAGCCCCAGCATTTT.

The chain recombines TRBV5-5 with TRBJ2-3; 8 bases are shared with TRBD2. There are 15 residues in the CDR3. Trimming took 1 base from V and 1 from J; bases not matched to a gene: 2. The germline V gene has CDR1 SGHKS and CDR2 YYEKEE (reference sequence). The CDR3 sequence is CASSLSAGGTDTQYF. CDR3 bases: TGTGCCAGCAGCTTGTCAGCGGGGGGCACAGATACGCAGTATTTT.